The clone carrying this TCR beta chain was seen a few times. The sample is drawn from a study of shared clonotypes between healthy human individuals. From germline, CDR1 is SGHNT and CDR2 YYREEE (reference sequence). CDR3 size: 14 residues. Trimming stripped 3 bases from V and 2 bases from J, with 9 bases between. Generated by immunoSEQ multiplex PCR, the TCRdb table keeps only in-frame clones and is missing some. There are around 1,100,000 clones in the sample; approximately 80% occur only once, and 0.89% lies in the top ten. Material: memory CD4+ T cells from PBMCs. Subset: CD45RA-negative fraction. V is TRBV5-4 and J is TRBJ2-1; D uncertain. This TCR was recovered from a man between 18 and 35 years old in good health. Some clones in this sample may be carry-over from other donors' samples. This CDR3 is CASSSSDTYNEQFF. DNA of the CDR3: TGTGCCAGCAGCTCCTCCGACACCTACAATGAGCAGTTCTTC.